This TCR beta chain is drawn from a study of T cells in Graves' hyperthyroidism and ophthalmopathy. Study results and caveats: Blood also contained most expanded thyroid clonotypes above 0.001.

RNA transcripts gave rise to amplified TCR beta CDR3 regions. Initially, a first-round RT-PCR of the TCR CDR3 employed the HTBI primer set. TCRdb reprocessed the multiplex PCR reads via MiXCR and lists one record per CDR3 protein. The repertoire includes over 250,000 distinct CDR3 sequences, less than 30% of them detected once, and about 30% sits in the top ten. This clonotype was detected ten times or more. Antigen unknown. V shed 3 bases, J shed 4 bases, and the junction held 7 bases outside the gene matches. CDR1 and CDR2 from the germline V gene are MDHEN and SYDVKM. CDR3 length: 15 amino acids. V is TRBV28 and J is TRBJ1-2, with TRBD1 matching over 8 bases. Sequenced material: blood. The clonotype originates from a man between 35 and 55 years old with Graves' hyperthyroidism that later progressed to Graves' ophthalmopathy. The CDR3 DNA reads as TGTGCCAGCAGTTTTCAGGGGACAGGAGCCTATGGCTACACCTTC. Translated, it gives CASSFQGTGAYGYTF.